The 26 T cell receptor beta chains presented below share a single source sample, sequenced in a study of blood T cell repertoires in COVID-19. Method: immunoSEQ multiplex PCR; TCRdb's copy keeps in-frame clones and lacks some. The profile shows approximately 270,000 clones, 75% to 95% of them singletons. Material: PBMCs or T cells enriched from blood (not recorded which). These TCRs come from a man aged 35 to 55 who had been exposed to COVID-19.

The J gene is TRBJ2-2, the V gene TRBV5-4, with TRBD2 identical over 7 bases. This CDR3 comprises 15 residues. Unmatched junction bases numbered 4, after V lost 0 bases and J lost 5 bases. CDR1 is SGHNT and CDR2 is YYREEE in the germline V gene (reference sequence). CDR3 in amino acids: CASSLEGGVTGELFF. Here the CDR3 DNA reads TGTGCCAGCAGCTTGGAGGGAGGGGTAACCGGGGAGCTGTTTTTT.

The chain uses TRBV6-5 and TRBJ2-6; D gene unclear. Per germline, CDR1 MNHEY and CDR2 SVGAGI. The CDR3 covers 13 residues. Trimming left V 7 bases short and J 0 bases short, with 4 bases between. The CDR3 loop is CASTGSGANVLTF. The CDR3 bases are TGTGCCAGCACAGGCTCTGGGGCCAACGTCCTGACTTTC.

The chain is built from TRBV6-4 and TRBJ2-3, with a weak D call TRBD1 (6 bases). V was trimmed by 9 bases and J by 1 base, leaving 14 bases between them. The length of the CDR3 is 14 residues. CDR1 MRHNA and CDR2 SNTAGT come from the germline V gene. The CDR3 protein is CARFSTGCTDTQYF. The CDR3 nucleotides are TGTGCCAGATTTAGTACAGGGTGCACAGATACGCAGTATTTT.

The J gene is TRBJ1-5, the V gene TRBV19; D unclear. The germline CDR1 and CDR2 sequences are LNHDA and SQIVND (reference sequence). Deletions cut 10 bases from V and 0 bases from J, with 10 bases between. The CDR3 is 13 amino acids. Here the CDR3 DNA reads TGTGCCACCCGACACTCTAGCAATCAGCCCCAGCATTTT. This sequence encodes CATRHSSNQPQHF.

This clone was seen only once. The J gene is TRBJ2-7, the V gene TRBV7-9; tentative D call: TRBD1 (6 bases). Trimming took 5 bases from V and 4 from J, leaving 9 bases between them. The CDR3 has 12 amino acids. Germline V lookup: CDR1 SEHNR, CDR2 FQNEAQ (reference sequence). The CDR3 loop reads CASSHGQYEQYF. CDR3 sequence (DNA): TGTGCCAGCAGCCATGGACAGTACGAGCAGTACTTC.

The chain uses TRBV9 and TRBJ1-1; 9 nucleotides align to TRBD1. The CDR3 runs to 16 residues. Germline lookup yields CDR1 SGDLS and CDR2 YYNGEE. V gave up 3 bases and J gave up 1 base; unmatched junction bases: 7. The CDR3 sequence is CASSATGQGRNTEAFF. The CDR3 DNA reads TGTGCCAGCAGCGCTACGGGACAGGGAAGGAACACTGAAGCTTTCTTT. Combining the CDR3 with reference TRBV9 and TRBJ1-1 gives the whole variable domain DSGVTQTPKHLITATGQRVTLRCSPRSGDLSVYWYQQSLDQGLQFLIQYYNGEERAKGNILERFSAQQFPDLHSELNLSSLELGDSALYFCASSATGQGRNTEAFFGQGTRLTVV.

The chain couples TRBV15 to TRBJ2-5, with a possible D match to TRBD2 (5 bases). CDR3 length: 14 amino acids. The germline V and J ends were trimmed by 2 bases and 2 bases, with 9 bases remaining between them. The germline V gene has CDR1 LNHNV and CDR2 YYDKDF (reference sequence). The CDR3 DNA sequence: TGTGCCACCAGCAGACTAGCCTTTCAAGAGACCCAGTACTTC. It encodes CATSRLAFQETQYF. Using reference TRBV15 and TRBJ2-5 for the parts outside the CDR3, the full variable domain is DAMVIQNPRYQVTQFGKPVTLSCSQTLNHNVMYWYQQKSSQAPKLLFHYYDKDFNNEADTPDNFQSRRPNTSFCFLDIRSPGLGDTAMYLCATSRLAFQETQYFGPGTRLLVL.

The chain links TRBV9 to TRBJ1-5; D remains unclear. The CDR3 spans 15 residues. Germline V gene data show CDR1 as SGDLS and CDR2 as YYNGEE. V was trimmed by 0 bases and J by 0 bases, leaving 7 bases between them. CDR3 in DNA: TGTGCCAGCAGCGTAGGAGACAATAGCAATCAGCCCCAGCATTTT. As protein: CASSVGDNSNQPQHF. Based on the CDR3 plus reference TRBV9 and TRBJ1-5, the full variable domain is DSGVTQTPKHLITATGQRVTLRCSPRSGDLSVYWYQQSLDQGLQFLIQYYNGEERAKGNILERFSAQQFPDLHSELNLSSLELGDSALYFCASSVGDNSNQPQHFGDGTRLSIL.

J is TRBJ1-2 and V is TRBV5-1; 8 bases are shared with TRBD1. Germline values: CDR1 SGHRS, CDR2 YFSETQ. This CDR3 is 14 amino acids long. With 5 bases clipped from V and 8 bases from J, the junction kept 11 bases outside the gene matches. DNA for the CDR3: TGCGCCAGCAGAAACCGGACAGGGACACGGGGCTACACCTTC. It specifies CASRNRTGTRGYTF. The whole variable domain, filled in from reference TRBV5-1 and TRBJ1-2, reads KAGVTQTPRYLIKTRGQQVTLSCSPISGHRSVSWYQQTPGQGLQFLFEYFSETQRNKGNFPGRFSGRQFSNSRSEMNVSTLELGDSALYLCASRNRTGTRGYTFGSGTRLTVV.

This sequence joins TRBV29-1 and TRBJ1-2, with 8 bases that match TRBD1. CDR1 SQVTM and CDR2 ANQGSEA come from the germline V gene. The V and J ends lost 3 bases and 2 bases, in that order; junction bases with no gene match: 5. The CDR3 loop spans 14 amino acids. CDR3 sequence reads: CSVDGQGGNYGYTF. CDR3 coding DNA: TGCAGCGTTGACGGACAGGGAGGGAACTATGGCTACACCTTC. The full variable domain, with the rest looked up from reference TRBV29-1 and TRBJ1-2, is SAVISQKPSRDICQRGTSLTIQCQVDSQVTMMFWYRQQPGQSLTLIATANQGSEATYESGFVIDKFPISRPNLTFSTLTVSNMSPEDSSIYLCSVDGQGGNYGYTFGSGTRLTVV.

V gene TRBV25-1 combines with J gene TRBJ2-1; no reliable D call. Trimming left V 3 bases short and J 8 bases short, with 8 bases between. Germline assignment: CDR1 MGHDK and CDR2 SYGVNS. The CDR3 runs 12 residues. CDR3 bases: TGTGCCAGCAGTGATACTACGGATGAGCAGTTCTTC. Amino acids: CASSDTTDEQFF.

The sample holds a few counts of this clone. The V gene is TRBV30, the J gene TRBJ1-4; tentative D call: TRBD1 (5 bases). Germline V lookup: CDR1 GTSNPN, CDR2 SVGIG (reference sequence). The CDR3 covers 14 residues. The V end lost 0 bases, the J end lost 7 bases, and 12 bases lay between the germline ends. As DNA, the CDR3 is TGTGCCTGGAGTGTACTGGGGCGGGGTGAAAAACTGTTTTTT. Amino acids: CAWSVLGRGEKLFF.

This clone has more than one count but fewer than ten. The chain couples TRBV27 to TRBJ1-2, with unresolved D. Germline V gene sequence: CDR1 MNHEY, CDR2 SMNVEV (reference sequence). The V end lost 3 bases, the J end lost 5 bases, and 10 bases lay between the germline ends. CDR3 size: 13 residues. The CDR3 DNA reads TGTGCCAGCAGTTTGGAGGGTGAGTATGGCTACACCTTC. Translated: CASSLEGEYGYTF.

The chain is built from TRBV19 and TRBJ1-1; TRBD1 might be the D (6 bases). This CDR3 spans 13 amino acids. Trimming took 3 bases from V and 4 from J, leaving 9 bases between them. From germline, CDR1 is LNHDA and CDR2 SQIVND (reference sequence). The CDR3 DNA reads as TGTGCCAGTAGTATTCAGGGGCTCACTGAAGCTTTCTTT. Its protein product is CASSIQGLTEAFF.

This chain uses TRBV28 with TRBJ2-5; 10 bases line up with TRBD1. Per germline, CDR1 MDHEN and CDR2 SYDVKM. V gave up 3 bases and J gave up 1 base; unmatched junction bases: 5. This CDR3 comprises 16 residues. In DNA form, the CDR3 reads TGTGCCAGCAGTTTGACGGGACAGGGGACCCAAGAGACCCAGTACTTC. It translates to CASSLTGQGTQETQYF.

The rearrangement uses TRBV7-6 and TRBJ2-1; D is unresolved. This CDR3 contains 15 residues. Trimming shortened V by 5 bases and J by 8 bases, and 19 bases separated the two germline ends. The germline V gene encodes CDR1 SGHVS and CDR2 FNYEAQ. CDR3 nucleotide sequence: TGTGCCAGCAGCCCGGGTGGATCGCGCCTCGATGAGCAGTTCTTC. It is translated as CASSPGGSRLDEQFF.

The V and J genes are TRBV7-8 and TRBJ2-5; D is perhaps TRBD1 (5 bases). This CDR3 has 14 residues. V shed 3 bases and J shed 0 bases, with 8 bases lying between them. Germline CDR1 is SGHVS and CDR2 is FQNEAQ. The CDR3 protein is CASSFRQYQETQYF. DNA of the CDR3: TGTGCCAGCAGCTTTAGACAGTACCAAGAGACCCAGTACTTC.

The chain employs TRBV15 and TRBJ2-1; 12 bases align to TRBD2. The CDR3 is made up of 17 amino acids. The J segment lost 4 bases and the V segment lost 5 bases, leaving 9 bases of the junction unmatched. From germline, CDR1 is LNHNV and CDR2 YYDKDF (reference sequence). CDR3 coding DNA: TGTGCCACCAGCGCCGAATTAGGACTAGCGGGGTACAATGAGCAGTTCTTC. Protein: CATSAELGLAGYNEQFF.

The CDR3 protein is CASSTRQKPYGYTF. In DNA form, the CDR3 reads TGTGCCAGTAGTACCCGACAGAAACCCTATGGCTACACCTTC. The V and J genes are TRBV19 and TRBJ1-2; maybe TRBD1 (5 bases). V lost 4 bases and J 4 bases, leaving 13 bases between the germline ends. Germline CDR1 LNHDA, CDR2 SQIVND (reference sequence). The CDR3 has 14 residues.

V gene TRBV5-1 combines with J gene TRBJ2-5, with TRBD2 as a possible D gene (6 bases). V was trimmed by 2 bases and J by 3 bases, leaving 11 bases between them. Germline V gene sequence: CDR1 SGHRS, CDR2 YFSETQ. This CDR3 comprises 14 residues. CDR3 region: CASSFGGMKETQYF. The CDR3 bases are TGCGCCAGCAGCTTCGGCGGGATGAAAGAGACCCAGTACTTC.

This chain connects TRBV2 to TRBJ1-2; perhaps TRBD1 as D (5 bases). Germline V gives CDR1 SNHLY, CDR2 FYNNEI. Trimming removed 3 bases at V and 4 bases at J, with 15 bases between. The CDR3 has 15 amino acids. In nucleotides, the CDR3 is TGTGCCAGCAGTGAGGCGGCCGGGGGTCTCTATGGCTACACCTTC. Its protein is CASSEAAGGLYGYTF.

The V call is TRBV7-3, the J call TRBJ2-1; D is possibly TRBD2 (6 bases). V gave up 2 bases and J gave up 7 bases, with 12 bases separating them. CDR3 length equals 14 residues. Per the germline V gene, CDR1 is SGHTA and CDR2 is FQGTGA. This chain's CDR3 is CASSLGGGPNEQFF. The CDR3 nucleotides are TGTGCCAGCAGCTTAGGTGGAGGGCCGAATGAGCAGTTCTTC.

This clone was found a few times. The chain employs TRBV18 and TRBJ1-4; 7 bases align to TRBD1. The V gene end was trimmed by 5 bases and the J gene end by 7 bases; junction bases not matched to a gene: 4. The CDR3 totals 13 residues. Germline V gene sequence: CDR1 KGHSH, CDR2 LQKENI. This chain's CDR3 is CASSSDRVEKLFF. CDR3 DNA sequence: TGTGCCAGCTCATCTGACAGGGTTGAAAAACTGTTTTTT.

This clone has at least ten counts. The chain couples TRBV9 to TRBJ2-5; a possible D gene is TRBD1 (8 bases). This CDR3 has 16 residues. CDR1 and CDR2 from the germline V gene are SGDLS and YYNGEE. V was trimmed by 3 bases and J by 3 bases, leaving 18 bases between them. The CDR3 nucleotides read TGTGCCAGCAGCGAAACAGGGGGGGGAACGAAAGAGACCCAGTACTTC. Encoded protein: CASSETGGGTKETQYF.

The CDR3 here is CASSPLPGLARNEQFF. The DNA of the CDR3 is TGCGCCAGCAGCCCCCTCCCGGGACTAGCTCGCAATGAGCAGTTCTTC. J is TRBJ2-1 and V is TRBV4-1, with 9 nucleotides matching TRBD2. The germline CDR1 and CDR2 sequences are MGHRA and YSYEKL. The V and J ends lost 4 bases and 6 bases, in that order; junction bases with no gene match: 10. The CDR3 sequence is 16 residues long.

This chain links TRBV11-2 with TRBJ2-1, with 9 bases fitting TRBD2. The ends lost 5 bases at V and 4 bases at J; junction bases unmatched: 15. Germline CDR1 is SGHAT and CDR2 is FQNNGV. This CDR3 is 18 amino acids long. Here the CDR3 DNA reads TGTGCCAGCAGCCCCGGGACCCCCGGGACTAGCCTGTACAATGAGCAGTTCTTC. Amino acid sequence: CASSPGTPGTSLYNEQFF.